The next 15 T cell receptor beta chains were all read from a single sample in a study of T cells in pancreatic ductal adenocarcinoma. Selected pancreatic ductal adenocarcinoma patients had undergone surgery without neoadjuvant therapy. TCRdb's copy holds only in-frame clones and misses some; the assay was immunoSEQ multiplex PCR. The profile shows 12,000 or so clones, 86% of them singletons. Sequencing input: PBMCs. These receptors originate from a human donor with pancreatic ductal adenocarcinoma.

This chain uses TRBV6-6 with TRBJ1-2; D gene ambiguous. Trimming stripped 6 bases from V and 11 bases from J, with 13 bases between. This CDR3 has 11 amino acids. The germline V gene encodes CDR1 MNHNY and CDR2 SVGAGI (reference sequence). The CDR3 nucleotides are TGTGCCAGCAGGGCAGGCGACGGGTACACCTTC. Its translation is CASRAGDGYTF.

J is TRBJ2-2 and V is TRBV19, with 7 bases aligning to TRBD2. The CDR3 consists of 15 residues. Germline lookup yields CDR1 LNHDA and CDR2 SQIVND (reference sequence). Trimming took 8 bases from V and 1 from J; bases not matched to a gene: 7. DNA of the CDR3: TGTGCCAGTGTCCCAGCGGGAAAGAACACCGGGGAGCTGTTTTTT. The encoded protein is CASVPAGKNTGELFF.

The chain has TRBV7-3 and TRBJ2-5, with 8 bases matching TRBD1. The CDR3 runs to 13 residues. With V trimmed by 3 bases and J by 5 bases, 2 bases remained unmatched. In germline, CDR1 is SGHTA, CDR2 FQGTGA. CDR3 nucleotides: TGTGCCAGCAGCTTCACAGGGGGGGAGACCCAGTACTTC. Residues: CASSFTGGETQYF.

CDR3 sequence: CSAREGTGYTF. CDR3 in DNA: TGCAGTGCTAGGGAGGGAACTGGCTACACCTTC. This chain connects TRBV20-1 to TRBJ1-2; unclear D gene. The germline V gene has CDR1 DFQATT and CDR2 SNEGSKA (reference sequence). V shed 3 bases and J shed 7 bases, with 9 bases lying between them. This CDR3 is 11 amino acids long.

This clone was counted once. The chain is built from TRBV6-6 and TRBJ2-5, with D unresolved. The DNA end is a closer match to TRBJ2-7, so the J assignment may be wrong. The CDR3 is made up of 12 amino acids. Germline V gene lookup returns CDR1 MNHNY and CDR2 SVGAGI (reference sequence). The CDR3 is CASSPQAAEQYF. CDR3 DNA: TGTGCCAGCAGTCCTCAGGCCGCCGAGCAGTACTTC.

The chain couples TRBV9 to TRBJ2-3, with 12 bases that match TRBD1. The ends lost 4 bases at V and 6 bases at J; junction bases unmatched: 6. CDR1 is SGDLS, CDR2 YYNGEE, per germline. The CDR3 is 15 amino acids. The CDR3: CASSMGQGAGDTQYF. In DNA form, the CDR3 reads TGTGCCAGCAGCATGGGACAGGGGGCAGGGGATACGCAGTATTTT.

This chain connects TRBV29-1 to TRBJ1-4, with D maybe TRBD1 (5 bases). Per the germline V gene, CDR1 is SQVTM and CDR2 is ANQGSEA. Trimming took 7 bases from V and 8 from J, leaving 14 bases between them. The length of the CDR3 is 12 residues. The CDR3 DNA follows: TGCAGCGCAAAACAGGACGCCGAAAAACTGTTTTTT. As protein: CSAKQDAEKLFF.

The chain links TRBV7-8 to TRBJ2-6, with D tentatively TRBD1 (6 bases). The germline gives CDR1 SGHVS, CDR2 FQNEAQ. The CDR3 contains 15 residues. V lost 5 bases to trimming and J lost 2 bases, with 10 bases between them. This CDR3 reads CASSNRVAGANVLTF. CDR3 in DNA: TGTGCCAGCAGCAACAGGGTTGCTGGGGCCAACGTCCTGACTTTC.

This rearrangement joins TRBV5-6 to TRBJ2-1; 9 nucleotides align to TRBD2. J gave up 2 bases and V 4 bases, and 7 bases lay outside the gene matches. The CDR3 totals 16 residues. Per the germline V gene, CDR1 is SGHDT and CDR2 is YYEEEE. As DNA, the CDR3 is TGTGCCAGCAGCGCTCTTAGCGGGGGCCCCTACAATGAGCAGTTCTTC. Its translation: CASSALSGGPYNEQFF.

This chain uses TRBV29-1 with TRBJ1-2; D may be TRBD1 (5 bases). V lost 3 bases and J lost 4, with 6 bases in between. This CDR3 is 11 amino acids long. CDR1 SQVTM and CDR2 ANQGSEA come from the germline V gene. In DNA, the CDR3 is TGCAGCGTTGACGACAGCTATGGCTACACCTTC. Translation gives CSVDDSYGYTF.

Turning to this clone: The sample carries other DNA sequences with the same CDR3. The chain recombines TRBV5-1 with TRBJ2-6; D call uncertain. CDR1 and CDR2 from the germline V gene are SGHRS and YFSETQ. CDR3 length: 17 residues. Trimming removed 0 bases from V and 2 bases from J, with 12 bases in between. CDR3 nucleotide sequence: TGCGCCAGCAGCTTGGCCGTGGTCCGTACTGGGGCCAACGTCCTGACTTTC. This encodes CASSLAVVRTGANVLTF.

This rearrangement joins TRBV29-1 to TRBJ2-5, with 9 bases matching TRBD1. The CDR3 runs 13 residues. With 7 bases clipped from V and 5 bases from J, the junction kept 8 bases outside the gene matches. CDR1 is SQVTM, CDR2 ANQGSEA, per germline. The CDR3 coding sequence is TGCAGCGCCGGACAGGGGCTCGGGGAGACCCAGTACTTC. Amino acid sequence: CSAGQGLGETQYF. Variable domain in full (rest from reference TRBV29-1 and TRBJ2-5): SAVISQKPSRDICQRGTSLTIQCQVDSQVTMMFWYRQQPGQSLTLIATANQGSEATYESGFVIDKFPISRPNLTFSTLTVSNMSPEDSSIYLCSAGQGLGETQYFGPGTRLLVL.

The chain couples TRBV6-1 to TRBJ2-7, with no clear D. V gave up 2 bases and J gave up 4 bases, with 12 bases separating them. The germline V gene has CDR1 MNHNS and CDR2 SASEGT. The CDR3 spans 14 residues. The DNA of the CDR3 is TGTGCCAGCAGTGAAAACCACGGTATATACGAGCAGTACTTC. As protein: CASSENHGIYEQYF.

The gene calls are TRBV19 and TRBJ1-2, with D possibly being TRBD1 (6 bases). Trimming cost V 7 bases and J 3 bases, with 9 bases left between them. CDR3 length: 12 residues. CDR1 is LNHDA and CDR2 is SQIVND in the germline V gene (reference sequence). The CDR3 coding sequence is TGTGCCAGTAACGGGGGCTACTATGGCTACACCTTC. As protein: CASNGGYYGYTF.

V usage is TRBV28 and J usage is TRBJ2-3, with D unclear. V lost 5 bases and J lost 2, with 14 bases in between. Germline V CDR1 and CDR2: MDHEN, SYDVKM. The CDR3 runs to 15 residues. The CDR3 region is CASSPPAALTDTQYF. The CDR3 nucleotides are TGTGCCAGCAGTCCCCCGGCGGCCCTCACAGATACGCAGTATTTT.